A single sample gave rise to the 24 T cell receptor beta chains below, sequenced in a study of cytomegalovirus exposure and HLA in healthy donors. The study ran its PCR with 60 Vbeta and 13 Jbeta primers. Clones were sequenced by immunoSEQ multiplex PCR, and TCRdb holds only the in-frame ones, with some missing. This sample has about 160,000 clones, with 79% found just once. The sequenced sample was PBMCs. The receptors were gathered from a man aged 40-50 years in good health and CMV-seronegative.

This chain links TRBV7-2 with TRBJ1-1; TRBD1 is a possible D gene (6 bases). Germline assignment: CDR1 SGHTA and CDR2 FQGNSA. CDR3 length: 16 amino acids. Deletions cut 5 bases from V and 7 bases from J, with 23 bases between. For the CDR3, the DNA is TGTGCCAGCAGCCCCCGGTTGGGGGCCCTAAGGAATGAAGCTTTCTTT. Its protein product is CASSPRLGALRNEAFF. Full variable domain (missing parts from reference TRBV7-2 and TRBJ1-1): GAGVSQSPSNKVTEKGKDVELRCDPISGHTALYWYRQSLGQGLEFLIYFQGNSAPDKSGLPSDRFSAERTGGSVSTLTIQRTQQEDSAVYLCASSPRLGALRNEAFFGQGTRLTVV.

V gene TRBV13 combines with J gene TRBJ2-1; 7 positions agree with TRBD2. After removal of 3 bases from V and 10 bases from J, the junction contained 12 bases not matched to a gene. Germline CDR1 reads PRHDT; CDR2 reads FYEKMQ (reference sequence). The CDR3 has 15 residues. The CDR3 reads CASSLAGGGDPEQFF. CDR3 bases: TGTGCCAGCAGCTTGGCCGGGGGAGGGGATCCAGAGCAGTTCTTC.

This chain uses TRBV10-3 with TRBJ2-1, with TRBD2 identical over 7 bases. The CDR3 spans 12 residues. Germline V gene lookup returns CDR1 ENHRY and CDR2 SYGVKD. Trimming removed 10 bases from V and 9 bases from J; junction bases left unmatched: 9. As DNA, the CDR3 is TGTGCCAGCGGGCGGGAGTGGGGTGAGCAGTTCTTC. Amino acids: CASGREWGEQFF.

The chain has TRBV5-6 and TRBJ1-5, with 8 nucleotides matching TRBD1. Germline loops: CDR1 SGHDT, CDR2 YYEEEE. The CDR3 contains 14 residues. Trimming took 0 bases from V and 9 from J; bases not matched to a gene: 5. CDR3 sequence (DNA): TGTGCCAGCAGCTTGGGGACAGGGTTTCGGCCCCAGCATTTT. Encoded protein: CASSLGTGFRPQHF.

This clone was seen a single time. The V gene is TRBV7-2, the J gene TRBJ2-5; a weak D match, TRBD1 (5 bases). The tail of the sequence fits TRBJ2-7 better, so the J call may be wrong. The CDR3 runs 14 residues. Germline CDR1 and CDR2: SGHTA and FQGNSA. CDR3 sequence reads: CASSFDRFTYEQYF. In DNA, the CDR3 is TGTGCCAGCAGTTTTGACAGATTCACCTACGAGCAGTACTTC.

V usage is TRBV6-1 and J usage is TRBJ1-2; D remains ambiguous. The germline CDR1 and CDR2 sequences are MNHNS and SASEGT. Trimming stripped 2 bases from V and 4 bases from J, with 8 bases between. CDR3 length: 13 residues. The CDR3 spells CASSEYEIYGYTF. In DNA form, the CDR3 reads TGTGCCAGCAGTGAATACGAGATCTATGGCTACACCTTC.

V gene TRBV23-1 combines with J gene TRBJ2-7; weak D call: TRBD2 (5 bases). TRBV23-1 is an open reading frame whose function is uncertain. V dropped 11 bases and J dropped 0 bases, with 11 bases sitting between them. This CDR3 has 12 residues. For the CDR3, the DNA is TGCGCCTGCCCGGGGAGCTCCTACGAGCAGTACTTC. Translating it yields CACPGSSYEQYF.

The V and J genes are TRBV6-5 and TRBJ1-1; 7 nucleotides align to TRBD1. Germline trimming cut 2 bases from V and 6 bases from J; bases unmatched to any gene: 6. Germline-derived CDR1 and CDR2 are MNHEY and SVGAGI. The CDR3 is 14 residues long. The CDR3 DNA is TGTGCCAGCAGTTACCGGACAGGTGGGGCTGAAGCTTTCTTT. It is translated as CASSYRTGGAEAFF.

This clone was seen only a few times. The chain recombines TRBV5-1 with TRBJ1-3, with 8 bases matching TRBD1. The V and J ends lost 4 bases and 0 bases, in that order; junction bases with no gene match: 6. Germline loops: CDR1 SGHRS, CDR2 YFSETQ. CDR3 length equals 16 residues. The CDR3 DNA reads TGCGCCAGCAGCCCGGACAGGGCGGCCTCTGGAAACACCATATATTTT. It is translated as CASSPDRAASGNTIYF.

CDR3 bases: TGTGCCAGCAGCTTCGGTTTTGAGGCAGATACGCAGTATTTT. Protein sequence: CASSFGFEADTQYF. The J gene is TRBJ2-3, the V gene TRBV11-3; no clear D. The ends were cut back, 3 bases at V and 4 bases at J, with 11 bases in the middle. The CDR3 spans 14 residues. The V gene's germline CDR1 is SGHNT and CDR2 YENEEA. The whole variable domain, filled in from reference TRBV11-3 and TRBJ2-3, reads EAGVVQSPRYKIIEKKQPVAFWCNPISGHNTLYWYLQNLGQGPELLIRYENEEAVDDSQLPKDRFSAERLKGVDSTLKIQPAELGDSAVYLCASSFGFEADTQYFGPGTRLTVL.

The sample holds a few counts of this clone. The chain links TRBV30 to TRBJ2-2, with TRBD2 matching 10 bases. The CDR3 contains 14 residues. The germline gives CDR1 GTSNPN, CDR2 SVGIG (reference sequence). V lost 1 base and J lost 4; bases outside the gene matches: 0. The CDR3 DNA is TGTGCCTGGAGTGGACTAGCGGGCACCGGGGAGCTGTTTTTT. Translated, it gives CAWSGLAGTGELFF.

Here the CDR3 reads CASSLMQGERETQYF. CDR3 coding DNA: TGTGCCAGCAGCTTAATGCAGGGTGAAAGAGAGACCCAGTACTTC. The rearrangement uses TRBV7-2 and TRBJ2-5; D is possibly TRBD1 (5 bases). The CDR3 consists of 15 residues. Trimming took off 2 bases at V and 4 bases at J, with 14 bases between the two ends. CDR1 SGHTA and CDR2 FQGNSA come from the germline V gene.

The gene calls are TRBV5-4 and TRBJ1-4, with 9 nucleotides matching TRBD1. There are 15 residues in the CDR3. Per germline, CDR1 SGHNT and CDR2 YYREEE (reference sequence). The V and J ends lost 0 bases and 7 bases, in that order; junction bases with no gene match: 4. In DNA form, the CDR3 reads TGTGCCAGCAGCTTGGCGGGACAGGGAGTTGAAAAACTGTTTTTT. As protein: CASSLAGQGVEKLFF.

The chain uses TRBV19 and TRBJ1-2, with unresolved D. Germline CDR1 LNHDA, CDR2 SQIVND (reference sequence). The CDR3 is 15 residues long. Trimming stripped 1 base from V and 2 bases from J, with 11 bases between. CDR3 sequence reads: CASSIGAVTNYGYTF. The CDR3 DNA follows: TGTGCCAGTAGTATAGGGGCAGTTACCAACTATGGCTACACCTTC.

The chain is built from TRBV5-6 and TRBJ2-4; 10 bases agree with TRBD2. Germline CDR1 reads SGHDT; CDR2 reads YYEEEE. The J segment lost 9 bases and the V segment lost 0 bases, leaving 6 bases of the junction unmatched. The CDR3 is 15 residues long. As DNA, the CDR3 is TGTGCCAGCAGCTTGGGAGGACTAGCGGATCCCATTCAGTACTTC. Translating it yields CASSLGGLADPIQYF.

The rearrangement joins TRBV28 to TRBJ2-3; 7 bases are shared with TRBD1. CDR1 MDHEN and CDR2 SYDVKM come from the germline V gene. V trimming: 6 bases; J trimming: 3 bases; junction bases outside the gene matches: 9. CDR3 length: 15 amino acids. The CDR3 nucleotides read TGTGCCAGCAGCCCGACAGGGATGGGTACAGATACGCAGTATTTT. Protein sequence: CASSPTGMGTDTQYF.

This chain links TRBV23-1 with TRBJ2-2; the D gene is possibly TRBD1 (6 bases). TRBV23-1 is placed among ORFs of uncertain function. CDR3 length: 16 amino acids. Deletions cut 3 bases from V and 0 bases from J, with 11 bases between. In DNA, the CDR3 is TGCGCCAGCAGTCAGCCGGGACACCCGAACACCGGGGAGCTGTTTTTT. Its protein product is CASSQPGHPNTGELFF.

The rearrangement links TRBV9 to TRBJ2-1; no clear D gene. This CDR3 contains 10 residues. With 4 bases removed from V and 10 bases from J, the gap between germline ends came to 6 bases. Germline V gives CDR1 SGDLS, CDR2 YYNGEE. Here the CDR3 reads CASSPREQFF. The CDR3, as DNA: TGTGCCAGCAGCCCCCGGGAGCAGTTCTTC.

The chain joins TRBV7-9 to TRBJ2-4; D call uncertain. V lost 4 bases and J 0 bases, leaving 7 bases between the germline ends. The CDR3 runs 14 residues. Germline V gene sequence: CDR1 SEHNR, CDR2 FQNEAQ (reference sequence). CDR3 region: CASSSSLAKNIQYF. The CDR3 region has the DNA TGTGCCAGCAGCTCGTCGTTAGCCAAAAACATTCAGTACTTC.

This clone occurred once. The gene calls are TRBV11-2 and TRBJ2-3, with D possibly matching TRBD1 (6 bases). CDR1 is SGHAT, CDR2 FQNNGV, per germline. The CDR3 totals 17 residues. Trimming took off 1 base at V and 4 bases at J, with 18 bases between the two ends. The CDR3 DNA is TGTGCCAGCAGCTTAGGGGTGACAGGAACTAGGGCAGATACGCAGTATTTT. Translation: CASSLGVTGTRADTQYF.

The J gene is TRBJ2-5, the V gene TRBV7-9; 7 bases are a match to TRBD1. Germline V gene sequence: CDR1 SEHNR, CDR2 FQNEAQ (reference sequence). The CDR3 spans 14 residues. V dropped 5 bases and J dropped 5; count of bases not matched to a gene: 8. CDR3 nucleotide sequence: TGTGCCAGCAGCGCCATACAGGGGCCGGAGACCCAGTACTTC. This encodes CASSAIQGPETQYF.

The chain joins TRBV5-4 to TRBJ1-2, with TRBD1 as a possible D gene (5 bases). V was pared by 4 bases and J by 1 base, with 8 bases between. Germline V CDR1 and CDR2: SGHNT, YYREEE (reference sequence). The CDR3 totals 13 residues. Here the CDR3 reads CASSPDINYGYTF. The DNA for the CDR3 is TGTGCCAGCAGCCCGGACATTAACTATGGCTACACCTTC.

The V call is TRBV7-8, the J call TRBJ2-3; 13 nucleotides align to TRBD2. Germline CDR1 reads SGHVS; CDR2 reads FQNEAQ. Unmatched junction bases numbered 4, after V lost 5 bases and J lost 2 bases. The CDR3 spans 16 residues. The CDR3 coding sequence is TGTGCCAGCAGCCCAGGACTAGCGGGAGTCACAGATACGCAGTATTTT. This encodes CASSPGLAGVTDTQYF.

This clone has a single count. At one boundary the junction diverges from the germline segment, which might be a read error. The genes are TRBV29-1 and TRBJ2-6; D might be TRBD1 (5 bases). The length of the CDR3 is 12 residues. Germline CDR1 reads SQVTM; CDR2 reads ANQGSEA. This CDR3 is CSVRSGANGLTF. CDR3 nucleotide sequence: TGCAGCGTTCGATCTGGGGCCAACGGCCTGACTTTC.